This passage covers 21 T cell receptor beta chains from one sample sequenced in a study of T cells in Graves' hyperthyroidism and ophthalmopathy. Amplification of TCR beta CDR3 regions was performed using RNA transcripts as template. First-round RT-PCR of the TCR CDR3 relied on the HTBI primer set. TCRdb re-called the multiplex PCR reads through MiXCR, storing one row per CDR3 protein. The sample shows some 600,000 distinct CDR3 sequences, 40% to 55% of them seen only once. The specimen sequenced was peripheral blood or thyroid tissue (not recorded which). The receptors come from a woman aged 18-29 years with Graves' hyperthyroidism.

The chain links TRBV2 to TRBJ2-2; the D gene could be TRBD1 or TRBD2 (6 bases each). This CDR3 spans 15 amino acids. Germline assignment: CDR1 SNHLY and CDR2 FYNNEI. V shed 2 bases and J shed 4 bases, with 11 bases lying between them. Written as DNA, the CDR3 is TGTGCCAGCAGTGAACGGGGGCCCATCACCGGGGAGCTGTTTTTT. Its translation: CASSERGPITGELFF.

The chain carries TRBV7-9 and TRBJ1-4; possible D gene TRBD1, 6 bases. V lost 6 bases to trimming and J lost 0 bases, with 14 bases between them. The CDR3 is made up of 16 amino acids. In germline, CDR1 is SEHNR, CDR2 FQNEAQ (reference sequence). CDR3 nucleotides: TGTGCCAGCAGTTCTCGACAGGATGCAACTAATGAAAAACTGTTTTTT. This sequence encodes CASSSRQDATNEKLFF.

This chain joins TRBV7-8 and TRBJ2-5; 9 bases agree with TRBD1. The CDR3 spans 14 residues. The germline gives CDR1 SGHVS, CDR2 FQNEAQ. With V trimmed by 3 bases and J by 6 bases, 5 bases remained unmatched. The CDR3 nucleotides read TGTGCCAGCAGCTTCGGGACAGGGAGAAAGACCCAGTACTTC. The encoded protein is CASSFGTGRKTQYF.

This clonotype showed up many times. The CDR3 DNA follows: TGCAGCGCACCTCCGGGACAGGACAATCAGCCCCAGCATTTT. This gives the protein CSAPPGQDNQPQHF. The J gene is TRBJ1-5, the V gene TRBV29-1; 8 bases are a match to TRBD1. The V segment lost 7 bases and the J segment 3 bases; nucleotides outside the gene matches: 8. The CDR3 covers 14 residues. Germline CDR1 and CDR2: SQVTM and ANQGSEA.

The chain combines TRBV7-3 with TRBJ2-7; 8 bases agree with TRBD2. The J call could be wrong; TRBJ2-1 is a better fit for the DNA end. CDR3 length: 13 amino acids. Germline assignment: CDR1 SGHTA and CDR2 FQGTGA. CDR3 residues: CASSPETSGEQFF. In DNA, the CDR3 is TGTGCCAGCAGCCCCGAAACTAGCGGAGAGCAGTTCTTC.

This clonotype was seen only a few times. The chain uses TRBV12-3 or TRBV12-4 and TRBJ2-7, with no clear D. The CDR3 sequence is 13 residues long. With 8 bases removed from V and 1 base from J, the gap between germline ends came to 12 bases. This CDR3 reads CASAEDVSYEQYF. The DNA for the CDR3 is TGTGCCAGCGCCGAGGACGTTTCCTACGAGCAGTACTTC.

The chain recombines TRBV24-1 with TRBJ2-5; D uncertain. CDR3 size: 14 residues. The germline V gene encodes CDR1 KGHDR and CDR2 SFDVKD. V lost 4 bases to trimming and J lost 6 bases, with 14 bases between them. CDR3 DNA sequence: TGTGCCACCAGTGACGCCTGGGTTCTAAAGACCCAGTACTTC. This encodes CATSDAWVLKTQYF.

V usage is TRBV5-1 and J usage is TRBJ1-1; TRBD1 might be the D (5 bases). The V and J ends lost 0 bases and 6 bases respectively, with 12 bases between them. Germline CDR1 is SGHRS and CDR2 is YFSETQ. The CDR3 consists of 14 residues. The CDR3 spells CASSLGQSHAEAFF. The CDR3 region has the DNA TGCGCCAGCAGCTTGGGACAGTCCCATGCTGAAGCTTTCTTT.

This clonotype showed up just once. A much larger clone sits a single nucleotide away, making a read error possible. CDR3 DNA: TGCAGTGCTAGAAGCGGGAGGACCGGGGAGCTGTTTTTT. Its translation: CSARSGRTGELFF. The rearrangement uses TRBV20-1 and TRBJ2-2; TRBD2 matches at 9 bases. Germline V lookup: CDR1 DFQATT, CDR2 SNEGSKA (reference sequence). The CDR3 runs 13 residues. V dropped 2 bases and J dropped 5; count of bases not matched to a gene: 0.

This chain connects TRBV7-9 to TRBJ1-5; TRBD1 aligns across 9 bases. Germline CDR1 and CDR2: SEHNR and FQNEAQ (reference sequence). This CDR3 has 16 amino acids. With 5 bases clipped from V and 1 base from J, the junction kept 6 bases outside the gene matches. For the CDR3, the DNA is TGTGCCAGCAGCCGAACGACAGGGGGAAGCAATCAGCCCCAGCATTTT. Its translation is CASSRTTGGSNQPQHF.

The V gene is TRBV7-9, the J gene TRBJ2-2; D perhaps matches TRBD2 (5 bases). V shed 5 bases and J shed 1 base, with 14 bases lying between them. CDR1 and CDR2 (germline): SEHNR, FQNEAQ (reference sequence). The CDR3 totals 16 residues. CDR3 sequence (DNA): TGTGCCAGCAGCCCAAGGACCGCGGGGAACACCGGGGAGCTGTTTTTT. Encoded protein: CASSPRTAGNTGELFF. Looking up the rest from reference TRBV7-9 and TRBJ2-2 gives the full variable domain: DTGVSQNPRHKITKRGQNVTFRCDPISEHNRLYWYRQTLGQGPEFLTYFQNEAQLEKSRLLSDRFSAERPKGSFSTLEIQRTEQGDSAMYLCASSPRTAGNTGELFFGEGSRLTVL.

As for this clonotype: A read error is possible here, since a much larger clone lies one base away. This chain uses TRBV29-1 with TRBJ2-7; TRBD2 agrees at 7 bases. Germline V gene sequence: CDR1 SQVTM, CDR2 ANQGSEA. This CDR3 comprises 15 residues. V trimming: 1 base; J trimming: 6 bases; junction bases outside the gene matches: 12. The chain's CDR3 is CSVEGKGREGGEQYF. In DNA, the CDR3 is TGCAGCGTTGAAGGGAAGGGGAGGGAAGGAGGCGAGCAGTACTTC.

This rearrangement joins TRBV20-1 to TRBJ1-1, with TRBD1 as a possible D gene (6 bases). From germline, CDR1 is DFQATT and CDR2 SNEGSKA (reference sequence). With 0 bases removed from V and 3 bases from J, the gap between germline ends came to 11 bases. The CDR3 totals 14 residues. The CDR3 bases are TGCAGTGCTAGAGATTACAGGGCGGACACTGAAGCTTTCTTT. Residues: CSARDYRADTEAFF.

This clonotype has just a few counts. The J gene is TRBJ1-6, the V gene TRBV6-4; D is unclear. V was pared by 3 bases and J by 9 bases, with 12 bases between. Germline assignment: CDR1 MRHNA and CDR2 SNTAGT. The CDR3 is 14 amino acids. CDR3 bases: TGTGCCAGCAGTGAAGGTCTAATCGGTTCACCCCTCCACTTT. Translating it yields CASSEGLIGSPLHF.

This clonotype was counted many times. CDR3 amino acids: CSASRPYTGELFF. The CDR3 nucleotides are TGCAGCGCCTCCAGGCCCTACACCGGGGAGCTGTTTTTT. This rearrangement joins TRBV29-1 to TRBJ2-2; D uncertain. Germline values: CDR1 SQVTM, CDR2 ANQGSEA. Trimming took off 7 bases at V and 3 bases at J, with 12 bases between the two ends. This CDR3 spans 13 amino acids.

This clonotype was detected many times. The chain has TRBV24-1 and TRBJ1-2; D is ambiguous. The CDR3 sequence is 15 residues long. Trimming left V 4 bases short and J 8 bases short, with 19 bases between. Germline V gene sequence: CDR1 KGHDR, CDR2 SFDVKD. The CDR3 DNA is TGTGCCACCAGTGAGATGGGAGGACTTTTCGGGGGCTACACCTTC. Translating gives CATSEMGGLFGGYTF.

This clonotype turned up a few times. V and J are TRBV6-5 and TRBJ1-1; no clear D. Germline CDR1 reads MNHEY; CDR2 reads SVGAGI. Between the trimmed V and J ends, which lost 8 bases and 5 bases, there was a span of 18 bases. This CDR3 is built from 14 residues. The CDR3 coding sequence is TGTGCCAGCCGGAAGAACCCTCGAATGACTGAAGCTTTCTTT. It codes for CASRKNPRMTEAFF.

The V and J genes are TRBV7-9 and TRBJ1-6, with D perhaps matching TRBD1 (6 bases). There are 16 residues in the CDR3. With 5 bases removed from V and 10 bases from J, the gap between germline ends came to 21 bases. Per the germline V gene, CDR1 is SEHNR and CDR2 is FQNEAQ (reference sequence). The CDR3 sequence is CASSQDRFGRGSPLHF. CDR3 coding DNA: TGTGCCAGCAGCCAAGATAGGTTCGGCAGGGGATCACCCCTCCACTTT.

The CDR3 DNA reads TGTGCCACCAGCAGGGGACTTAACGAGCAGTACTTC. Encoded protein: CATSRGLNEQYF. This sequence joins TRBV15 and TRBJ2-7, with D possibly being TRBD2 (6 bases). Germline V lookup: CDR1 LNHNV, CDR2 YYDKDF (reference sequence). Trimming shortened V by 3 bases and J by 5 bases, and 8 bases separated the two germline ends. The CDR3 contains 12 residues.

In its sample, this clonotype was seen many times. CDR3 nucleotide sequence: TGTGCCATCAGTGTGACAGGGGGCGATCAGCCCCAGCATTTT. It is translated as CAISVTGGDQPQHF. This rearrangement joins TRBV10-3 to TRBJ1-5; TRBD1 matches at 10 bases. Germline loops: CDR1 ENHRY, CDR2 SYGVKD. This CDR3 comprises 14 residues. With V trimmed by 4 bases and J by 5 bases, 2 bases remained unmatched.

This clonotype was observed many times. V usage is TRBV12-3 or TRBV12-4 and J usage is TRBJ1-1, with 9 bases aligning to TRBD1. This CDR3 region has 12 residues. V lost 10 bases to trimming and J lost 4 bases; unmatched junction nucleotides: 4. The CDR3 loop is CATKTGGTEAFF. CDR3 nucleotide sequence: TGTGCCACCAAGACAGGGGGCACTGAAGCTTTCTTT.